These 12 T cell receptor beta chains were all obtained from the same sample, sequenced in a study of vaccination and CD4 T cells after COVID-19. Each CDR3 protein gets one entry after TCRdb re-called the PCR reads with MiXCR. The table shows some 26,000 distinct CDR3 sequences, with 45% to 60% occurring only once. The time point here: late sampling 161 to 241 days after vaccination in three convalescent patients. Sequencing used CD4+ T cells from blood, obtained about 7 months after SARS-CoV-2 vaccination. The receptors stem from a human donor who had recovered from COVID-19.

The chain joins TRBV7-6 to TRBJ2-3, with a weak D call TRBD2 (6 bases). The CDR3 is 17 amino acids. The germline V gene has CDR1 SGHVS and CDR2 FNYEAQ. V lost 5 bases and J 0 bases, leaving 18 bases between the germline ends. CDR3 bases: TGTGCCAGCAGCCGCGGTGCGTCGGGAGCTAGCACAGATACGCAGTATTTT. Amino acids: CASSRGASGASTDTQYF. The full variable domain, completed using reference TRBV7-6 and TRBJ2-3, is GAGVSQSPRYKVTKRGQDVALRCDPISGHVSLYWYRQALGQGPEFLTYFNYEAQQDKSGLPNDRFSAERPEGSISTLTIQRTEQRDSAMYRCASSRGASGASTDTQYFGPGTRLTVL.

The rearrangement uses TRBV7-8 and TRBJ2-5, with 9 bases lining up with TRBD2. Germline V CDR1 and CDR2: SGHVS, FQNEAQ. The trim removed 5 bases at V and 5 bases at J, leaving 9 bases unmatched. The CDR3 runs to 15 residues. This CDR3 is CASSLLAGGQETQYF. DNA for the CDR3: TGTGCCAGCAGCCTGCTGGCGGGAGGGCAGGAGACCCAGTACTTC.

The chain has TRBV6-5 and TRBJ2-2; the D gene could be TRBD1 or TRBD2 (6 bases each). Germline loops: CDR1 MNHEY, CDR2 SVGAGI. Trimming took 4 bases from V and 7 from J, leaving 19 bases between them. The CDR3 has 16 amino acids. The CDR3 nucleotides are TGTGCCAGCAGTTCCAATGGGGGGCCATCGGGCGGGGAGCTGTTTTTT. This sequence encodes CASSSNGGPSGGELFF.

The chain combines TRBV7-9 with TRBJ1-1; 7 bases fit TRBD1. CDR3 size: 15 residues. The trim removed 4 bases at V and 5 bases at J, leaving 10 bases unmatched. Germline values: CDR1 SEHNR, CDR2 FQNEAQ (reference sequence). CDR3 DNA: TGTGCCAGCAGCTCCCTAGACAGGGTGGGGACTGAAGCTTTCTTT. It yields the protein CASSSLDRVGTEAFF.

This chain links TRBV28 with TRBJ2-3, with 8 bases identical to TRBD2. V lost 6 bases and J lost 2; bases outside the gene matches: 4. This CDR3 comprises 14 residues. The germline V gene has CDR1 MDHEN and CDR2 SYDVKM. The CDR3 DNA follows: TGTGCCAGCAGCCCGGGGGGGTCCACAGATACGCAGTATTTT. Its protein product is CASSPGGSTDTQYF. The full variable domain, in which reference TRBV28 and TRBJ2-3 provide the parts outside the CDR3, is DVKVTQSSRYLVKRTGEKVFLECVQDMDHENMFWYRQDPGLGLRLIYFSYDVKMKEKGDIPEGYSVSREKKERFSLILESASTNQTSMYLCASSPGGSTDTQYFGPGTRLTVL.

The chain couples TRBV10-3 to TRBJ1-2; tentative D call: TRBD1 (5 bases). CDR3 size: 13 residues. Germline V lookup: CDR1 ENHRY, CDR2 SYGVKD. V lost 5 bases and J 8 bases, leaving 15 bases between the germline ends. CDR3 DNA sequence: TGTGCCATCAGTTTCCAGGGCACGTCGGGCTACACCTTC. It yields the protein CAISFQGTSGYTF.

The chain uses TRBV4-1 and TRBJ1-2; tentatively, D is TRBD1 (5 bases). Germline values: CDR1 MGHRA, CDR2 YSYEKL. V gave up 4 bases and J gave up 8 bases, with 26 bases separating them. This CDR3 contains 17 residues. The CDR3 region is CASSPPGAGSRARGYTF. The CDR3 region has the DNA TGCGCCAGCAGCCCGCCGGGAGCAGGGTCTCGCGCGCGGGGCTACACCTTC.

The rearrangement uses TRBV4-2 and TRBJ1-5; maybe TRBD1 (5 bases). Germline V gene lookup returns CDR1 LGHNA and CDR2 YNFKEQ. This CDR3 is built from 15 residues. V lost 2 bases to trimming and J lost 7 bases, with 15 bases between them. CDR3: CASSQRGRGGQPQHF. As DNA, the CDR3 is TGTGCCAGCAGCCAACGAGGAAGGGGAGGGCAGCCCCAGCATTTT.

The sample holds a few counts of this clonotype. V is TRBV7-9 and J is TRBJ2-5; 7 bases line up with TRBD2. In germline, CDR1 is SEHNR, CDR2 FQNEAQ (reference sequence). V trimming: 5 bases; J trimming: 5 bases; junction bases outside the gene matches: 8. The CDR3 covers 14 residues. Written as DNA, the CDR3 is TGTGCCAGCAGCCCTGGGCCGGGGGGTGAGACCCAGTACTTC. This sequence encodes CASSPGPGGETQYF.

The chain joins TRBV30 to TRBJ2-1; no firm D call. Germline CDR1 reads GTSNPN; CDR2 reads SVGIG (reference sequence). The CDR3 has 12 amino acids. V lost 0 bases and J lost 5, with 5 bases in between. The CDR3 bases are TGTGCCTGGAGTGTAGGACACAATGAGCAGTTCTTC. This encodes CAWSVGHNEQFF.

The chain couples TRBV11-2 to TRBJ1-6; a possible D gene is TRBD1 (5 bases). The CDR3 consists of 14 residues. Germline assignment: CDR1 SGHAT and CDR2 FQNNGV. Trimming removed 2 bases from V and 6 bases from J, with 8 bases in between. CDR3 region: CASSLSQGNSPLHF. The CDR3 nucleotides are TGTGCCAGCAGCTTATCGCAGGGTAATTCACCCCTCCACTTT.

This clonotype was seen a few times. The gene calls are TRBV29-1 and TRBJ1-5; D is unresolved. Trimming shortened V by 6 bases and J by 1 base, and 7 bases separated the two germline ends. The germline CDR1 and CDR2 sequences are SQVTM and ANQGSEA. The CDR3 is 12 residues long. The CDR3 nucleotides are TGCAGCGTAGAGTACAGCAATCAGCCCCAGCATTTT. This sequence encodes CSVEYSNQPQHF.